One sample yielded the 10 T cell receptor beta chains listed below, sequenced in a study of shared clonotypes between healthy human individuals. Assay used: immunoSEQ multiplex PCR; TCRdb lists only in-frame clones, some missing. In the table there are about 1 million clones, more than 60% of which are singletons. The specimen was memory CD4+ T cells sorted from blood. Stated subset: CD45RA-negative fraction. The origin of the receptors is a man aged 18 to 30 in good health.

The genes are TRBV7-2 and TRBJ2-2; 9 bases match TRBD2. CDR1 and CDR2 (germline): SGHTA, FQGNSA. This CDR3 contains 14 residues. V was clipped by 7 bases and J by 7 bases; unmatched bases: 7. The CDR3 spells CASNGGGASGELFF. The DNA of the CDR3 is TGTGCCAGCAACGGCGGGGGGGCGAGCGGGGAGCTGTTTTTT.

A few counts support this clone. The chain uses TRBV5-4 and TRBJ1-1; D remains unclear. The V end was cut by 0 bases, the J end by 0 bases, with 12 bases between. The CDR3 covers 16 residues. Per the germline V gene, CDR1 is SGHNT and CDR2 is YYREEE (reference sequence). CDR3 in amino acids: CASSLGQEHMNTEAFF. The DNA for the CDR3 is TGTGCCAGCAGCTTGGGGCAGGAGCATATGAACACTGAAGCTTTCTTT.

The genes are TRBV6-6 and TRBJ1-2, with D maybe TRBD1 (6 bases). Germline CDR1 reads MNHNY; CDR2 reads SVGAGI (reference sequence). The germline V and J ends were trimmed by 2 bases and 6 bases, with 10 bases remaining between them. This CDR3 comprises 13 residues. This CDR3 is CASSYPQGNGYTF. The CDR3 region has the DNA TGTGCCAGCAGTTACCCTCAGGGGAATGGCTACACCTTC.

The chain recombines TRBV6-6 with TRBJ2-2; 9 bases agree with TRBD2. V was clipped by 8 bases and J by 6 bases; unmatched bases: 1. This CDR3 comprises 12 residues. Germline values: CDR1 MNHNY, CDR2 SVGAGI (reference sequence). CDR3 in DNA: TGTGCCAGCCAGCGGGAGGCCGGGGAGCTGTTTTTT. Protein: CASQREAGELFF.

The genes are TRBV6-1 and TRBJ1-2; possibly TRBD1 for D (5 bases). Germline loops: CDR1 MNHNS, CDR2 SASEGT. The CDR3 extends over 11 amino acids. CDR3 loop: CAAGTGYGYTF. The CDR3 bases are TGTGCAGCTGGGACGGGATATGGCTACACCTTC.

This clone came up a few times. This chain links TRBV29-1 with TRBJ1-1; 9 nucleotides align to TRBD1. The CDR3 runs to 13 residues. The germline V gene encodes CDR1 SQVTM and CDR2 ANQGSEA. V trimming: 6 bases; J trimming: 0 bases; junction bases outside the gene matches: 2. CDR3 residues: CSVDRGLNTEAFF. DNA for the CDR3: TGCAGCGTAGACAGGGGGTTGAACACTGAAGCTTTCTTT.

This chain uses TRBV4-1 with TRBJ2-3; a possible D gene is TRBD2 (6 bases). The CDR3 covers 15 residues. The germline gives CDR1 MGHRA, CDR2 YSYEKL. V dropped 4 bases and J dropped 1 base, with 12 bases sitting between them. The CDR3 region is CASSPRGGGTDTQYF. The CDR3 DNA sequence: TGCGCCAGCAGCCCCCGGGGCGGGGGCACAGATACGCAGTATTTT.

The rearrangement uses TRBV6-6 and TRBJ2-7; D may correspond to TRBD1 or TRBD2 (5 bases each). The CDR3 sequence is 14 residues long. Germline V gives CDR1 MNHNY, CDR2 SVGAGI (reference sequence). Trimming shortened V by 7 bases and J by 7 bases, and 20 bases separated the two germline ends. CDR3 protein: CASTNGADFGEQYF. CDR3 DNA: TGTGCCAGCACCAACGGGGCGGACTTCGGAGAGCAGTACTTC.

The chain has TRBV2 and TRBJ2-7; D might be TRBD2 (5 bases). CDR3 length equals 14 residues. The germline CDR1 and CDR2 sequences are SNHLY and FYNNEI. The V end lost 3 bases, the J end lost 2 bases, and 11 bases lay between the germline ends. CDR3 region: CASSDRTVTYEQYF. CDR3 nucleotide sequence: TGTGCCAGCAGTGACCGGACTGTAACCTACGAGCAGTACTTC.

The rearrangement links TRBV10-3 to TRBJ2-3, with D hard to call. V was shortened by 0 bases and J by 2 bases, with 3 bases between the two germline ends. The CDR3 runs to 13 residues. Germline assignment: CDR1 ENHRY and CDR2 SYGVKD. The CDR3 nucleotides read TGTGCCATCAGTGAGTCCAACACAGATACGCAGTATTTT. Amino acids: CAISESNTDTQYF.